This T cell receptor (beta chain) was identified in a study of T cells after posttransplantation cyclophosphamide. A marrow graft followed busulfan-fludarabine conditioning, with cyclophosphamide on days +3 and +4. Points from the study as a whole: Later blood repertoires were often dominated by clones from the donor CD8+ memory compartment. TRB clonality was highly associated with recipient CMV seropositivity and reactivation.

Produced via immunoSEQ multiplex PCR; TCRdb's table is partial and in-frame only. This repertoire lists several thousand clones without singletons; around 4% sits in the top ten. Germline V CDR1 and CDR2: LNHNV, YYDKDF (reference sequence). CDR3 size: 16 residues. V shed 0 bases, J shed 2 bases, and the junction held 4 bases outside the gene matches. This clone was detected ten times or more. Its antigen is unknown. The clonotype originates from a male patient between 45 and 60 years old who received an allogeneic stem cell transplant from a related donor and was CMV-positive. Some T cells may be graft donor cells. The rearrangement uses TRBV15 and TRBJ2-3; 8 positions agree with TRBD2. This material consisted of PBMCs, taken roughly 350 days after allogeneic stem cell transplant with posttransplant cyclophosphamide. CDR3 sequence reads: CATSREGGGFTDTQYF. The CDR3 DNA reads as TGTGCCACCAGCAGAGAGGGCGGGGGGTTCACAGATACGCAGTATTTT.